This T cell receptor beta chain is from a study of OX40 agonist ivuxolimab in advanced cancers. On the study more broadly: Patients took ivuxolimab, an agonistic anti-OX40 (CD134) antibody. Patients in the trial were receiving intravenous ivuxolimab every 2 weeks, at doses of 0.01 to 10 mg/kg. Three patients got partial responses; one had hepatocellular carcinoma and two had cutaneous melanoma.

As to this clone: Antigen unknown.

Germline CDR1 and CDR2: SNHLY and FYNNEI. This CDR3 is built from 16 residues. The germline V and J ends were trimmed by 3 bases and 0 bases, with 9 bases remaining between them. Only in-frame clones appear in the TCRdb table, and some are missing; sequencing was by immunoSEQ multiplex PCR. The data show 68,000 or so clones, about 89% seen once. Study-level points and caveats: Within 6 weeks, CD4+ and CD8+ blood T cells expanded clonally at 0.1 to 3.0 mg/kg.

This sample comprised CD4+ or CD8+ T cells sorted from blood, obtained in a trial of the OX40 agonist ivuxolimab. This TCR derives from an adult with an advanced solid tumor such as melanoma, head and neck, liver or kidney cancer. The V call is TRBV2, the J call TRBJ2-6; D not certain. The CDR3 spells CASSDQVYSGANVLTF. Written as DNA, the CDR3 is TGTGCCAGCAGTGATCAAGTGTACTCTGGGGCCAACGTCCTGACTTTC. The entire variable domain, with the rest obtained from reference TRBV2 and TRBJ2-6, is as follows: EPEVTQTPSHQVTQMGQEVILRCVPISNHLYFYWYRQILGQKVEFLVSFYNNEISEKSEIFDDQFSVERPDGSNFTLKIRSTKLEDSAMYFCASSDQVYSGANVLTFGAGSRLTVL.